Shown below are 18 T cell receptor beta chains from a single sample sequenced in a study of radiotherapy plus CTLA-4 blockade in lung cancer. Profiling relied on immunoSEQ multiplex PCR, and the TCRdb table lists in-frame clones only, not all of them. The data hold about 55,000 clones, with around four fifths observed a single time. The sequences come from peripheral blood, collected from a patient treated with radiotherapy plus ipilimumab. The receptor source for this set is a human donor with non-small cell lung cancer whose response to radiotherapy plus ipilimumab could not be evaluated.

The chain is built from TRBV4-3 and TRBJ2-1; 7 bases align to TRBD2. Germline V gives CDR1 LGHNA, CDR2 YSLEER. The CDR3 covers 17 residues. V lost 3 bases, J lost 0 bases, and 8 bases stayed unmatched. DNA for the CDR3: TGCGCCAGCAGCCACGATCTAGCGGTGAACTCCTACAATGAGCAGTTCTTC. This translates into CASSHDLAVNSYNEQFF.

The DNA of the CDR3 is TGTGCCAGCAGTGCCAACATCTACAATGAGCAGTTCTTC. Protein product: CASSANIYNEQFF. The chain carries TRBV27 and TRBJ2-1; D is undetermined. There are 13 residues in the CDR3. Trimming left V 5 bases short and J 3 bases short, with 8 bases between. The germline V gene has CDR1 MNHEY and CDR2 SMNVEV (reference sequence).

This rearrangement joins TRBV10-2 to TRBJ2-5, with D perhaps TRBD1 (5 bases). The CDR3 runs 14 residues. Trimming stripped 0 bases from V and 7 bases from J, with 12 bases between. Germline CDR1 is WSHSY and CDR2 is SAAADI. In DNA form, the CDR3 reads TGCGCCAGCAGTGAGTCGAATAATAGGGGGACCCAGTACTTC. Encoded protein: CASSESNNRGTQYF.

The chain joins TRBV5-6 to TRBJ1-5; 9 bases fit TRBD1. CDR3 size: 14 residues. V was clipped by 2 bases and J by 10 bases; unmatched bases: 7. Germline CDR1 is SGHDT and CDR2 is YYEEEE. The CDR3 loop is CASSLGQGKGPQHF. In nucleotides, the CDR3 is TGTGCCAGCAGCTTAGGACAGGGGAAGGGCCCCCAGCATTTT. Variable domain in full (rest from reference TRBV5-6 and TRBJ1-5): DAGVTQSPTHLIKTRGQQVTLRCSPKSGHDTVSWYQQALGQGPQFIFQYYEEEERQRGNFPDRFSGHQFPNYSSELNVNALLLGDSALYLCASSLGQGKGPQHFGDGTRLSIL.

Remarks on this clone: The same CDR3 arises from other DNA sequences in this sample as well. V gene TRBV7-2 combines with J gene TRBJ2-7, with a possible D match to TRBD2 (6 bases). V was shortened by 1 base and J by 4 bases, with 14 bases between the two germline ends. The germline gives CDR1 SGHTA, CDR2 FQGNSA. The CDR3 runs 15 residues. This CDR3 reads CASSLGDGGLYEQYF. The CDR3 region has the DNA TGTGCCAGCAGCTTAGGGGACGGGGGTCTGTACGAGCAGTACTTC.

Concerning this clone itself: The same CDR3 arises from other DNA sequences in this sample as well. J is TRBJ2-5 and V is TRBV6-5, with D perhaps matching TRBD1 (5 bases). Trimming removed 6 bases at V and 2 bases at J, with 10 bases between. Germline V CDR1 and CDR2: MNHEY, SVGAGI. The CDR3 consists of 13 residues. Written as DNA, the CDR3 is TGTGCCAGCAGACGACAGACACAAGAGACCCAGTACTTC. It translates to CASRRQTQETQYF.

This chain links TRBV5-1 with TRBJ2-6, with D hard to call. Germline values: CDR1 SGHRS, CDR2 YFSETQ. V gave up 0 bases and J gave up 0 bases, with 4 bases separating them. The CDR3 is 15 residues long. The CDR3 DNA follows: TGCGCCAGCAGCTTGGGAGACTCTGGGGCCAACGTCCTGACTTTC. Translating it yields CASSLGDSGANVLTF. Drawing the rest from reference TRBV5-1 and TRBJ2-6, the complete variable domain is KAGVTQTPRYLIKTRGQQVTLSCSPISGHRSVSWYQQTPGQGLQFLFEYFSETQRNKGNFPGRFSGRQFSNSRSEMNVSTLELGDSALYLCASSLGDSGANVLTFGAGSRLTVL.

This clone is a singleton in its sample. The chain links TRBV6-5 to TRBJ1-1, with TRBD1 matching 7 bases. CDR1 and CDR2 from the germline V gene are MNHEY and SVGAGI. This CDR3 is 15 amino acids long. The V gene end was trimmed by 0 bases and the J gene end by 3 bases; junction bases not matched to a gene: 4. Here the CDR3 reads CASSYSDRFDTEAFF. CDR3 in DNA: TGTGCCAGCAGTTACTCGGACAGGTTCGACACTGAAGCTTTCTTT.

In this sample, this clone turned up a few times. The genes are TRBV9 and TRBJ2-7; the match to TRBD2 covers 7 bases. The germline CDR1 and CDR2 sequences are SGDLS and YYNGEE. The CDR3 length is 16 residues. Unmatched junction bases numbered 8, after V lost 0 bases and J lost 2 bases. The CDR3 region is CASSVGGSGKAYEQYF. For the CDR3, the DNA is TGTGCCAGCAGCGTAGGGGGGAGCGGGAAAGCCTACGAGCAGTACTTC. The full variable domain, completed using reference TRBV9 and TRBJ2-7, is DSGVTQTPKHLITATGQRVTLRCSPRSGDLSVYWYQQSLDQGLQFLIQYYNGEERAKGNILERFSAQQFPDLHSELNLSSLELGDSALYFCASSVGGSGKAYEQYFGPGTRLTVT.

The chain employs TRBV7-6 and TRBJ2-3; 10 bases align to TRBD2. CDR1 and CDR2 (germline): SGHVS, FNYEAQ. Trimming took 5 bases from V and 3 from J; bases not matched to a gene: 14. The length of the CDR3 is 18 residues. The CDR3 DNA follows: TGTGCCAGCAGCCCCGTGAGGAGCGGGGGGGCCGGGACAGATACGCAGTATTTT. It specifies CASSPVRSGGAGTDTQYF.

The gene calls are TRBV18 and TRBJ2-5, with D perhaps TRBD1 (6 bases). The germline V and J ends were trimmed by 6 bases and 4 bases, with 15 bases remaining between them. The CDR3 has 14 amino acids. Germline CDR1 KGHSH, CDR2 LQKENI. CDR3 amino acids: CASSPGAGVETQYF. The CDR3, as DNA: TGTGCCAGCTCCCCAGGGGCCGGAGTAGAGACCCAGTACTTC.

V gene TRBV28 combines with J gene TRBJ2-5, with 12 bases aligning to TRBD1. CDR1 and CDR2 from the germline V gene are MDHEN and SYDVKM. The CDR3 totals 15 residues. J gave up 1 base and V 4 bases, and 1 base lay outside the gene matches. CDR3 in DNA: TGTGCCAGCAGTTCGGGACAGGGGGCCCAAGAGACCCAGTACTTC. Translated, it gives CASSSGQGAQETQYF.

The chain couples TRBV5-6 to TRBJ2-2; TRBD2 might be the D (6 bases). The CDR3 contains 17 residues. Trimming shortened V by 0 bases and J by 0 bases, and 12 bases separated the two germline ends. Germline-derived CDR1 and CDR2 are SGHDT and YYEEEE. This CDR3 reads CASSLGGVAANTGELFF. Here the CDR3 DNA reads TGTGCCAGCAGCTTGGGGGGTGTAGCGGCGAACACCGGGGAGCTGTTTTTT.

The chain recombines TRBV7-2 with TRBJ2-7; 8 bases agree with TRBD2. The trim removed 0 bases at V and 3 bases at J, leaving 10 bases unmatched. The CDR3 loop spans 17 amino acids. Germline V gene data show CDR1 as SGHTA and CDR2 as FQGNSA. The CDR3 sequence: CASSLAPTSVRNYEQYF. DNA for the CDR3: TGTGCCAGCAGCTTAGCGCCGACTAGCGTGAGGAACTACGAGCAGTACTTC.

This clone was seen a single time. The V gene is TRBV10-3, the J gene TRBJ2-2, with no clear D. The length of the CDR3 is 14 residues. Trimming took 4 bases from V and 5 from J, leaving 11 bases between them. CDR1 and CDR2 (germline): ENHRY, SYGVKD. CDR3 loop: CAISAQEGTGELFF. As DNA, the CDR3 is TGTGCCATCAGTGCTCAGGAAGGAACCGGGGAGCTGTTTTTT.

The V gene is TRBV29-1, the J gene TRBJ2-3; 12 bases align to TRBD2. J was trimmed by 1 base and V by 1 base; bases with no gene match: 0. The CDR3 spans 15 residues. Germline-derived CDR1 and CDR2 are SQVTM and ANQGSEA. CDR3 protein: CSVEGTSGGTDTQYF. CDR3 DNA: TGCAGCGTTGAAGGGACTAGCGGGGGCACAGATACGCAGTATTTT.

The genes are TRBV7-2 and TRBJ2-2; TRBD1 matches 8 bases. V was pared by 2 bases and J by 6 bases, with 2 bases of the junction left unmatched. The CDR3 loop spans 14 amino acids. The germline CDR1 and CDR2 sequences are SGHTA and FQGNSA. CDR3 region: CASSLQQGAGELFF. The CDR3 bases are TGTGCCAGCAGCTTACAACAGGGGGCCGGGGAGCTGTTTTTT.

The V gene is TRBV28, the J gene TRBJ1-1; 10 nucleotides agree with TRBD1. Germline assignment: CDR1 MDHEN and CDR2 SYDVKM. CDR3 size: 14 residues. The J segment lost 4 bases and the V segment lost 6 bases, leaving 5 bases of the junction unmatched. The CDR3 loop is CASSSGQGITEAFF. Written as DNA, the CDR3 is TGTGCCAGCAGCTCGGGACAGGGGATCACTGAAGCTTTCTTT.